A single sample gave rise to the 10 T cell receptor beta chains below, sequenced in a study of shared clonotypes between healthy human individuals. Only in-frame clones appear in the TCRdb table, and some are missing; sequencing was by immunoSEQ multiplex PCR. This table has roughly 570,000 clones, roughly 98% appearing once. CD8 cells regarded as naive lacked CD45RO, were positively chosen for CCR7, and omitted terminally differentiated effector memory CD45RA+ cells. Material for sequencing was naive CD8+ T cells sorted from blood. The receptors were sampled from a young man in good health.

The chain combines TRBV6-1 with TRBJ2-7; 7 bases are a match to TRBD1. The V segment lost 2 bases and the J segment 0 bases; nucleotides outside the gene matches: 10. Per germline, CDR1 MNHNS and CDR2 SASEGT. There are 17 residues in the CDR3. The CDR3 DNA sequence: TGTGCCAGCAGTGAATTCACCGGGACAGTTCCCTCCTACGAGCAGTACTTC. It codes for CASSEFTGTVPSYEQYF.

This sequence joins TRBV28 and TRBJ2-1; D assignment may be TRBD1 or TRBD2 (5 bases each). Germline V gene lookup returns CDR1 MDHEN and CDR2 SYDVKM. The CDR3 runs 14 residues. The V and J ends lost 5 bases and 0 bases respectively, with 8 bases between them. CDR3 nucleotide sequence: TGTGCCAGCAGTCTCGGGGCCTCCTACAATGAGCAGTTCTTC. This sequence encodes CASSLGASYNEQFF.

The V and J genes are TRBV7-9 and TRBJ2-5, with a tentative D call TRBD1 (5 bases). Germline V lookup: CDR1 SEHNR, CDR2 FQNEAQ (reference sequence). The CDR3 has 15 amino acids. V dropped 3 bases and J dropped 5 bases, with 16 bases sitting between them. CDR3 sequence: CASSFPVRPGETQYF. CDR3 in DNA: TGTGCCAGCAGCTTCCCCGTTAGGCCAGGGGAGACCCAGTACTTC.

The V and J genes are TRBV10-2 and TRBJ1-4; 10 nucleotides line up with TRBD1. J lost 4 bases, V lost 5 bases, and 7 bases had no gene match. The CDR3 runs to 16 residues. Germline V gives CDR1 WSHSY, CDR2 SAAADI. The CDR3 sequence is CASSTGQGGFNEKLFF. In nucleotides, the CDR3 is TGCGCCAGCAGTACCGGACAGGGGGGATTTAATGAAAAACTGTTTTTT.

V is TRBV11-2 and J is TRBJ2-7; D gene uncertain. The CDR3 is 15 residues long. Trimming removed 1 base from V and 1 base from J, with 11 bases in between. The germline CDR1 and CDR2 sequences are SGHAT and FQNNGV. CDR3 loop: CASSLVPLQSYEQYF. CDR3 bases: TGTGCCAGCAGCTTAGTCCCCCTCCAGTCCTACGAGCAGTACTTC.

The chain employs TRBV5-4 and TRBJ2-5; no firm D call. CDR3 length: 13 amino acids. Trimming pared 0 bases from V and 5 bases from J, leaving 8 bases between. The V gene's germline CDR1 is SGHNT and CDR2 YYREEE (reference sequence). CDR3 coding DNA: TGTGCCAGCAGCTTGGACCGTCGGGAGACCCAGTACTTC. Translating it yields CASSLDRRETQYF.

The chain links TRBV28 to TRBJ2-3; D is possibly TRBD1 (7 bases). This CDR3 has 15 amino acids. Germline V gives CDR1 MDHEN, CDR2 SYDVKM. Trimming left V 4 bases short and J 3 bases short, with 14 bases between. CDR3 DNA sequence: TGTGCCAGCAGTTCAAACAGGGGAGGTACAGATACGCAGTATTTT. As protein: CASSSNRGGTDTQYF.

The CDR3 region has the DNA TGTGCCAGCAGCAACCGGGACATCCACGACGAGCAGTACTTC. Its protein is CASSNRDIHDEQYF. The V call is TRBV7-2, the J call TRBJ2-7; maybe TRBD1 (6 bases). Germline V gives CDR1 SGHTA, CDR2 FQGNSA. The CDR3 spans 14 residues. Trimming took 5 bases from V and 5 from J, leaving 16 bases between them.

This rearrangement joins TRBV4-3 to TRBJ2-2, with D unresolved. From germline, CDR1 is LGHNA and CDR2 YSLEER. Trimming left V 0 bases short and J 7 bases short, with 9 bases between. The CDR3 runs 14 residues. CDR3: CASSQDRPDGELFF. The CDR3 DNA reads TGCGCCAGCAGCCAAGATCGACCCGACGGGGAGCTGTTTTTT.

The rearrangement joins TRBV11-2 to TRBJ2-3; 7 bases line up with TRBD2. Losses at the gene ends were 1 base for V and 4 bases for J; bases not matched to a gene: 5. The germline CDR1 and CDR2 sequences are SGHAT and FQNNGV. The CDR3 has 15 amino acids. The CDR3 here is CASSLGAGEPDTQYF. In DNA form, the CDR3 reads TGTGCCAGCAGCTTAGGGGCGGGAGAGCCAGATACGCAGTATTTT.